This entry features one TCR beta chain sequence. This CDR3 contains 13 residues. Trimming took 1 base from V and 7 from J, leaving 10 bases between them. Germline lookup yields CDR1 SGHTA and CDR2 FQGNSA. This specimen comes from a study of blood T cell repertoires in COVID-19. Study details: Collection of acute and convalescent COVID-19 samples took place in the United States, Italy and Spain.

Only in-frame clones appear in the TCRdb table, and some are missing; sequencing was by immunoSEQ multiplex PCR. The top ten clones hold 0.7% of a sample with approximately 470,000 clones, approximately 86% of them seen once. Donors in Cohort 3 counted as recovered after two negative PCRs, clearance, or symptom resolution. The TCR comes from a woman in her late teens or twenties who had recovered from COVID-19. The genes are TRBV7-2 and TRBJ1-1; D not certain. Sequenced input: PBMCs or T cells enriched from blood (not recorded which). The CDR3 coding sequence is TGTGCCAGCAGCTTAGACCTTCTGAGTGAAGCTTTCTTT. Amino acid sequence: CASSLDLLSEAFF.